The rows below give T cell receptor beta chains drawn from one sample of a study of neurological immune-mediated disorders. MiXCR, run by TCRdb on the 5' RACE reads, gives a single entry per CDR3 protein. The profile shows 28,000 or so distinct CDR3 sequences, 21% of them singletons. The sample consisted of PBMCs. The receptors were sampled from a woman aged 55 to 70 in good health. Each CDR3 is given with its conserved first and last residue. The D gene is left open where the match is weak. Clone size is given for some rows only: seen once, a few or many times, or a class if the clone is expanded.

J,D,size,V,DNA,CDR3
TRBJ2-5,TRBD2,many,TRBV7-2,TGTGCCAGCAGCTTAGTCCAGCGGGATCAAGAGACCCAGTACTTC,CASSLVQRDQETQYF
TRBJ2-5,-,many,TRBV7-9,TGTGCCAGCAGCTTAGCGGGCAGCCAAGAGACCCAGTACTTC,CASSLAGSQETQYF
TRBJ2-1,TRBD1,many,TRBV12-3/TRBV12-4,TGTGCCAGCACCTCCCGACCGGGACAGGGGGCTTGGAATGAGCAGTTCTTC,CASTSRPGQGAWNEQFF
TRBJ2-5,TRBD2,many,TRBV20-1,TGCAGTGCTACCCCCACGACTAGCGGGAGCGAGACCCAGTACTTC,CSATPTTSGSETQYF
TRBJ2-2,-,-,TRBV11-2,TGTGCCAGCAGCTTCGGGCAGGCGAACACCGGGGAGCTGTTTTTT,CASSFGQANTGELFF
TRBJ2-6,TRBD1,many,TRBV11-2,TGTGCCAGCAGCTCCGGACAGGACCCCTCTGGGGCCAACGTCCTGACTTTC,CASSSGQDPSGANVLTF
TRBJ2-7,-,many,TRBV20-1,TGCAGTGCCAGACGAGACAAGGACTACGAGCAGTACTTC,CSARRDKDYEQYF
TRBJ1-2,-,-,TRBV7-8,TGTGCCAGCAGCAACGAGGACAGAGCCCGCACCTTC,CASSNEDRARTF
TRBJ2-1,TRBD1,many,TRBV20-1,TGCAGTGCTAGAAAATTAACAGGGGACAATGAGCAGTTCTTC,CSARKLTGDNEQFF
TRBJ2-7,-,many,TRBV10-3,TGTGCCATCAGTGATTCGACAGGCTCCTACGAGCAGTACTTC,CAISDSTGSYEQYF